This is a list of T cell receptor beta chains from one sample in a study of blood T cell repertoires in COVID-19. Clones were read by immunoSEQ multiplex PCR, and TCRdb kept only the in-frame ones, dropping some. The table lists some 150,000 clones, around 89% of them singletons. The sequencing sample was made of peripheral blood. Receptors originate from a man in his sixties with active or convalescent COVID-19. The CDR3 runs from the conserved cysteine through the conserved F or W. The D gene is left open where the match is weak. Size tells how often a clone was seen (once, few, many) or the class of an expanded clone, and some rows leave it out.

clone_size	v_call	j_call	d_call	cdr3_nt	cdr3_aa
-	TRBV3-1/TRBV3-2	TRBJ2-5	-	TGTGCCAGCAGCCAAGATTACGGGGGAGAGACCCAGTACTTC	CASSQDYGGETQYF
-	TRBV11-2	TRBJ2-7	-	TGTGCCAGCAGCCTACGGGACGAGCAGTACTTC	CASSLRDEQYF
-	TRBV10-3	TRBJ2-1	TRBD2	TGTGCCATCAGTGAACACAGCGGGGGGGCCTACAATGAGCAGTTCTTC	CAISEHSGGAYNEQFF
-	TRBV18	TRBJ1-2	TRBD1	TGTGCCAGCTCACTACCGGACAGGGTGGAAGGCTACACCTTC	CASSLPDRVEGYTF
-	TRBV24-1	TRBJ2-1	-	TGTGCCACCGGGCGGGGTACCTACAATGAGCAGTTCTTC	CATGRGTYNEQFF
-	TRBV19	TRBJ2-5	TRBD2	TGTGCCAGTAGTAGAGGGCGTCTGAGGAGCGGGGGTTCGAGTGAGACCCAGTACTTC	CASSRGRLRSGGSSETQYF
-	TRBV30	TRBJ2-3	TRBD2	TGTGCCTGGAGTCGGGGTAGCGGGGGGGATGTTAGCACAGATACGCAGTATTTT	CAWSRGSGGDVSTDTQYF
-	TRBV24-1	TRBJ2-5	TRBD2	TGTGCCACCAGTGATTTAAGCGGGAGAAACCAAGAGACCCAGTACTTC	CATSDLSGRNQETQYF
-	TRBV6-5	TRBJ1-1	TRBD1	TGTGCCAGCGTGGACAGGGAGACTGAAGCTTTCTTT	CASVDRETEAFF
once	TRBV28	TRBJ1-4	TRBD1	TGTGCCAGCAGCACAACAGGGGTTGCCGAAAAACTGTTTTTT	CASSTTGVAEKLFF
-	TRBV6-2/TRBV6-3	TRBJ2-2	TRBD1	TGTGCCAGCAGCCGGACAGGGGGCTTCACCGGGGAGCTGTTTTTT	CASSRTGGFTGELFF
-	TRBV28	TRBJ2-1	-	TGTGCCAGCAGTTTCCCGCAGGGTTTTGACGAGCAGTTCTTC	CASSFPQGFDEQFF
few	TRBV7-9	TRBJ2-7	-	TGTGCCAGCAGCTACTACGGGGTAAGCTCAGACTTC	CASSYYGVSSDF
once	TRBV7-2	TRBJ1-5	TRBD1	TGTGCCAGCAGCTTTGCCGGGACAGTCAATCAGCCCCAGCATTTT	CASSFAGTVNQPQHF
-	TRBV6-5	TRBJ1-4	-	TGTGCCAGCAGCAGGGGAGGGGGGAGAAAACTGTTTTTT	CASSRGGGRKLFF
-	TRBV4-1	TRBJ1-6	-	TGCGCCAGCAGCCAAGGTGAAGGGTCTAGCTTAGATTCACCCCTCCACTTT	CASSQGEGSSLDSPLHF
-	TRBV5-1	TRBJ2-5	-	TGCGCCAGCAGCTCCGACAATGCGGAGACCCAGTACTTC	CASSSDNAETQYF
-	TRBV19	TRBJ2-7	TRBD2	TGTGCCAGTAGTACGGGGCTAGCGGGAGCCCGAAGCTACGAGCAGTACTTC	CASSTGLAGARSYEQYF
-	TRBV30	TRBJ2-5	-	TGTGCCTGGAGTGTACAGGGAAGGCCCCAAGAGACCCAGTACTTC	CAWSVQGRPQETQYF
-	TRBV5-4	TRBJ2-1	TRBD2	TGTGCCAGCAGCGGTTCGGGGGGTATACCCTACAATGAGCAGTTCTTC	CASSGSGGIPYNEQFF
-	TRBV28	TRBJ1-2	-	TGTGCCAGCAAACTCCCGGCGGACATACCCGGCTACACCTTC	CASKLPADIPGYTF
-	TRBV5-1	TRBJ2-3	-	TGCGCCAGCAGCTCAGGGTCCTCCCGCACAGATACGCAGTATTTT	CASSSGSSRTDTQYF
-	TRBV9	TRBJ1-3	-	TGTGCCAGCACATCCTCCCTGGAGGGAAACACCATATATTTT	CASTSSLEGNTIYF
-	TRBV19	TRBJ1-1	-	TGTGCCAGTAGTCCAGGGCCGGGAGGGAACACTGAAGCTTTCTTT	CASSPGPGGNTEAFF
-	TRBV10-3	TRBJ2-3	TRBD2	TGTGCCATCAGTGAAGGAGGGACTAGTTCCACAGATACGCAGTATTTT	CAISEGGTSSTDTQYF
-	TRBV6-4	TRBJ2-1	TRBD1	TGTGCCAGCAGTGGACAGGGGGGGAATGAGCAGTTCTTC	CASSGQGGNEQFF
-	TRBV7-2	TRBJ1-5	TRBD1	TGTGCCAGCAGCATAACAGGGGATCAGCCCCAGCATTTT	CASSITGDQPQHF
-	TRBV4-3	TRBJ2-7	-	TGCGCCAGCAGCCAAGTAACCGGGGTAAACGAGCAGTACTTC	CASSQVTGVNEQYF
-	TRBV7-2	TRBJ2-2	TRBD2	TGTGCCAGCAGCTTTGCGGGGGGGGTCTCCCGGGAGCTGTTTTTT	CASSFAGGVSRELFF